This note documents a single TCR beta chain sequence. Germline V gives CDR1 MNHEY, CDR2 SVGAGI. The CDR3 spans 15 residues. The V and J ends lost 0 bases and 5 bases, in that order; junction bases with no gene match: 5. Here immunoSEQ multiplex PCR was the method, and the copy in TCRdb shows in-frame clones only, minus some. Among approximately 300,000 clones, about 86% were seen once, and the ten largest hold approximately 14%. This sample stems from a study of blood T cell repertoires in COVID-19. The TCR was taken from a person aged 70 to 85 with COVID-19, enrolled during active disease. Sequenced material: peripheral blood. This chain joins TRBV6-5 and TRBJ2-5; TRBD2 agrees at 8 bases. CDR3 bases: TGTGCCAGCAGTTACTCCCACGGACTAGCTGAGACCCAGTACTTC. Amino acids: CASSYSHGLAETQYF.